What follows describes a single TCR beta chain. The antigen is not known. The data originate from a study of T-cell memory formation after mild COVID-19. Whole-study results and caveats: The finding that pre-infection memory included some responding clones suggested that cross-reactive memory joined.

MiXCR, applied by TCRdb to the 5' RACE reads, yields one record per CDR3 protein. The sample lists 580,000 or so distinct CDR3 sequences, roughly a sixth occurring once. Germline V gene lookup returns CDR1 SGHTA and CDR2 FQGNSA. This CDR3 has 12 amino acids. With 0 bases removed from V and 8 bases from J, the gap between germline ends came to 7 bases. The TCR originated in an adult woman who had mild COVID-19 (a few samples of this study predate the infection). Cell type and time point are not known. This chain links TRBV7-2 with TRBJ1-2, with D unresolved. The sample was PBMCs or a T cell subset sorted from them (not recorded which). CDR3 in amino acids: CASSLAVGGYTF. In DNA form, the CDR3 reads TGTGCCAGCAGCTTAGCTGTCGGGGGCTACACCTTC.